The rows below give T cell receptor beta chains drawn from one sample of a study of blood T cell repertoires in COVID-19. Sequencing was performed with immunoSEQ multiplex PCR; in TCRdb, only in-frame clones are kept and a portion is missing. The data show 490,000 or so clones, less than 90% seen once. Sequencing used PBMCs or T cells enriched from blood (not recorded which). The receptor set was obtained from a woman aged 55-70 years who had recovered from COVID-19. Both conserved end residues are part of each CDR3. The D gene is left open where the match is weak. A row's size may be missing; if present it is once, few, many or a size class.

d_gene: .
abundance: .
j_gene: TRBJ1-5
v_gene: TRBV10-3
CDR3nt: TGTGCCATCAGTTCCTCAGGGGTGGGAAGCAATCAGCCCCAGCATTTT
CDR3aa: CAISSSGVGSNQPQHF

d_gene: .
abundance: .
j_gene: TRBJ2-5
v_gene: TRBV27
CDR3nt: TGTGCCAGCAGTTTTCTAGACGGGGGGCTTGCGGGAGAGACCCAGTACTTC
CDR3aa: CASSFLDGGLAGETQYF

d_gene: TRBD1
abundance: .
j_gene: TRBJ1-1
v_gene: TRBV6-5
CDR3nt: TGTGCCAGCAGTTATTCAGGACAGGGAATCACTGAAGCTTTCTTT
CDR3aa: CASSYSGQGITEAFF

d_gene: TRBD1
abundance: .
j_gene: TRBJ1-5
v_gene: TRBV6-5
CDR3nt: TGTGCCAGCAGGAACAGACAGGGAAGGGATCAGCCCCAGCATTTT
CDR3aa: CASRNRQGRDQPQHF

d_gene: .
abundance: .
j_gene: TRBJ1-1
v_gene: TRBV18
CDR3nt: TGTGCCAGCTCACCCCAGGTACTCACTGAAGCTTTCTTT
CDR3aa: CASSPQVLTEAFF

d_gene: TRBD2
abundance: .
j_gene: TRBJ2-3
v_gene: TRBV7-9
CDR3nt: TGTGCCAGCAGCTACGGACTAGCGGGGGGCTTCACAGATACGCAGTATTTT
CDR3aa: CASSYGLAGGFTDTQYF

d_gene: .
abundance: .
j_gene: TRBJ1-6
v_gene: TRBV21-1
CDR3nt: TGTGCCAGCAAGGGAGGGTTGGGTTCACCCCTCCACTTT
CDR3aa: CASKGGLGSPLHF

d_gene: .
abundance: .
j_gene: TRBJ2-3
v_gene: TRBV7-2
CDR3nt: TGTGCCAGCAGCTTACTCCAAAATCTGGCTACAGATACGCAGTATTTT
CDR3aa: CASSLLQNLATDTQYF

d_gene: .
abundance: .
j_gene: TRBJ1-2
v_gene: TRBV2
CDR3nt: TGTGCCAGTAGTGAGGGAGGGTTGAGCTATGGCTACACCTTC
CDR3aa: CASSEGGLSYGYTF

d_gene: .
abundance: few
j_gene: TRBJ1-6
v_gene: TRBV2
CDR3nt: TGTGCCAGCAGGGCAATCAGCTCCTATAATTCACCCCTCCACTTT
CDR3aa: CASRAISSYNSPLHF

d_gene: .
abundance: .
j_gene: TRBJ1-1
v_gene: TRBV11-3
CDR3nt: TGTGCCAGCAGCTTATCGGGTACTTGGAATACACCAATGAACACTGAAGCTTTCTTT
CDR3aa: CASSLSGTWNTPMNTEAFF

d_gene: .
abundance: few
j_gene: TRBJ1-6
v_gene: TRBV14
CDR3nt: TGTGCCAGCAGCCAAGATAGAGGAGCCTGGGATTCACCCCTCCACTTT
CDR3aa: CASSQDRGAWDSPLHF

d_gene: TRBD1
abundance: .
j_gene: TRBJ1-6
v_gene: TRBV2
CDR3nt: TGTGCCAGCAGTGTTTTCCAGGGGGGTTCACCCCTCCACTTT
CDR3aa: CASSVFQGGSPLHF

d_gene: .
abundance: once
j_gene: TRBJ1-5
v_gene: TRBV27
CDR3nt: TGTGCCAGCAGTCCCACAGGGAATCAGCCCCAGCATTTT
CDR3aa: CASSPTGNQPQHF

d_gene: TRBD1
abundance: .
j_gene: TRBJ2-6
v_gene: TRBV2
CDR3nt: TGTGCCAGCCGGACAGGGGGCTCTGGGGCCAACGTCCTGACTTTC
CDR3aa: CASRTGGSGANVLTF

d_gene: .
abundance: .
j_gene: TRBJ2-7
v_gene: TRBV20-1
CDR3nt: TGCAGTGCTAGAGACAGTTACGAGCAGTACTTC
CDR3aa: CSARDSYEQYF

d_gene: .
abundance: .
j_gene: TRBJ1-2
v_gene: TRBV27
CDR3nt: TGTGCCAGCAGTTCTCTGGACAGAGGGTATGGCTACACCTTC
CDR3aa: CASSSLDRGYGYTF

d_gene: TRBD1
abundance: .
j_gene: TRBJ2-7
v_gene: TRBV5-1
CDR3nt: TGCGCCAGCAGCCCGACGGGGGACAGGACCTACGAGCAGTACTTC
CDR3aa: CASSPTGDRTYEQYF

d_gene: .
abundance: .
j_gene: TRBJ2-1
v_gene: TRBV30
CDR3nt: TGTGCCTGGAGTGTACACCGGGTCAGCTCCTACAATGAGCAGTTCTTC
CDR3aa: CAWSVHRVSSYNEQFF

d_gene: TRBD1
abundance: once
j_gene: TRBJ1-1
v_gene: TRBV11-2
CDR3nt: TGTGCCAGCAGCTCACCCACAGGGGGCGCAGGGACTGAAGCTTTCTTT
CDR3aa: CASSSPTGGAGTEAFF

d_gene: TRBD1
abundance: .
j_gene: TRBJ1-1
v_gene: TRBV7-2
CDR3nt: TGTGCCAGCAGCTTAGTTCCCGGGACAGTTCCGCGGGGAGCTTTCTTT
CDR3aa: CASSLVPGTVPRGAFF

d_gene: .
abundance: once
j_gene: TRBJ2-4
v_gene: TRBV5-1
CDR3nt: TGCGCCAGCAGCTTGGCCCCACAGGGAGGGGGGAACATTCAGTACTTC
CDR3aa: CASSLAPQGGGNIQYF

d_gene: .
abundance: .
j_gene: TRBJ2-1
v_gene: TRBV19
CDR3nt: TGTGCCAGTAGTATCTACGGAGCGGTCTCCTACAATGAGCAGTTCTTC
CDR3aa: CASSIYGAVSYNEQFF

d_gene: TRBD1
abundance: .
j_gene: TRBJ1-2
v_gene: TRBV13
CDR3nt: TGTGCCAGCAGTAATAGGGGACAGCCCCTGTATGGCTACACCTTC
CDR3aa: CASSNRGQPLYGYTF

d_gene: .
abundance: .
j_gene: TRBJ1-1
v_gene: TRBV27
CDR3nt: TGTGCCAGCAGTTTATCGGGGGGCGGGGGGCTATTGGGGACTGAAGCTTTCTTT
CDR3aa: CASSLSGGGGLLGTEAFF

d_gene: .
abundance: .
j_gene: TRBJ2-7
v_gene: TRBV9
CDR3nt: TGTGCCAGCAGCGTAGGGCTGGGGGCCTCCTACGAGCAGTACTTC
CDR3aa: CASSVGLGASYEQYF

d_gene: .
abundance: .
j_gene: TRBJ2-2
v_gene: TRBV27
CDR3nt: TGTGCCAGCAGTTTCGTGGGGGGCACCGGGGAGCTGTTTTTT
CDR3aa: CASSFVGGTGELFF

d_gene: TRBD1
abundance: .
j_gene: TRBJ1-6
v_gene: TRBV30
CDR3nt: TGTGCCTGGAGTGTTTTTGGGGGACAGTATAATTCACCCCTCCACTTT
CDR3aa: CAWSVFGGQYNSPLHF

d_gene: TRBD1
abundance: .
j_gene: TRBJ1-4
v_gene: TRBV2
CDR3nt: TGTGCCAGCAGTGAGGGACAGGGGGCGCGAAAGGGTGAAAAACTGTTTTTT
CDR3aa: CASSEGQGARKGEKLFF

d_gene: .
abundance: .
j_gene: TRBJ2-1
v_gene: TRBV9
CDR3nt: TGTGCCAGCAGCCTCGGGACTCCGAGGGGTGAGCAGTTCTTC
CDR3aa: CASSLGTPRGEQFF

d_gene: TRBD2
abundance: .
j_gene: TRBJ2-1
v_gene: TRBV3-1/TRBV3-2
CDR3nt: TGTGCCAGCAGCCGCCAGACTAGCGGGGGGGGAGACAATGAGCAGTTCTTC
CDR3aa: CASSRQTSGGGDNEQFF

d_gene: TRBD1
abundance: .
j_gene: TRBJ1-6
v_gene: TRBV4-1
CDR3nt: TGCGCCAGCAGCCAACCCCCGGGACAGGGCTTTTCACCCCTCCACTTT
CDR3aa: CASSQPPGQGFSPLHF

d_gene: .
abundance: .
j_gene: TRBJ1-1
v_gene: TRBV19
CDR3nt: TGTGCCAGTAGCAGGGGATACACTGAAGCTTTCTTT
CDR3aa: CASSRGYTEAFF

d_gene: TRBD1
abundance: .
j_gene: TRBJ2-1
v_gene: TRBV2
CDR3nt: TGTGCCAGCAGTAAAGACAGGGGGGGATACAATGAGCAGTTCTTC
CDR3aa: CASSKDRGGYNEQFF

d_gene: TRBD2
abundance: .
j_gene: TRBJ2-4
v_gene: TRBV5-4
CDR3nt: TGTGCCAGCAGCTTGGCCGGGGGGGAGCGCAAAAACATTCAGTACTTC
CDR3aa: CASSLAGGERKNIQYF

d_gene: .
abundance: .
j_gene: TRBJ1-6
v_gene: TRBV5-6
CDR3nt: TGTGCCAGCAGCTCACAACAGTCTTCACCCCTCCACTTT
CDR3aa: CASSSQQSSPLHF

d_gene: TRBD1
abundance: .
j_gene: TRBJ2-3
v_gene: TRBV27
CDR3nt: TGTGCCAGCAGTACGGGACAGGTTCGAGCAGATACGCAGTATTTT
CDR3aa: CASSTGQVRADTQYF

d_gene: TRBD1
abundance: .
j_gene: TRBJ1-5
v_gene: TRBV5-1
CDR3nt: TGCGCCAGCAGCCTGGGACAGGGAGATCAGCCCCAGCATTTT
CDR3aa: CASSLGQGDQPQHF

d_gene: .
abundance: .
j_gene: TRBJ2-4
v_gene: TRBV24-1
CDR3nt: TGTGCCACCAGTGATCCCTCCTCAGCCAAAAACATTCAGTACTTC
CDR3aa: CATSDPSSAKNIQYF

d_gene: .
abundance: .
j_gene: TRBJ1-3
v_gene: TRBV11-2
CDR3nt: TGTGCCAGCAGCCCCATTAACCGGAACACCATATATTTT
CDR3aa: CASSPINRNTIYF

d_gene: .
abundance: .
j_gene: TRBJ1-2
v_gene: TRBV3-1/TRBV3-2
CDR3nt: TGTGCCAGCAGCCGACTTGTTCGGGATGGCTACACCTTC
CDR3aa: CASSRLVRDGYTF